The present T cell receptor beta chain was sequenced within a study of T cell responses to AZD1222 COVID-19 vaccine. Sequencing was performed with immunoSEQ multiplex PCR; in TCRdb, only in-frame clones are kept and a portion is missing. The table includes about 160,000 clones, 70% to 90% detected once. The CDR3 is 11 residues long. Germline V CDR1 and CDR2: DFQATT, SNEGSKA (reference sequence). Trimming pared 0 bases from V and 8 bases from J, leaving 7 bases between. Study observations and caveats: At study baseline, merely six AZD1222 recipients were seropositive. Donors skewed white British and female; clonal diversity was possibly underestimated. In the spike-specific TCR repertoire, nearly half reportedly target unmutated variant regions. Spike-wide vaccine-associated CD4 TCRs dominated at 160-218 and 743-854.

This clone was recorded many times. Antigen specificity is unknown. This TCR came from an adult who received the AZD1222 COVID-19 vaccine. This chain joins TRBV20-1 and TRBJ1-1; D may be TRBD1 (6 bases). The sample was peripheral blood, taken 28 days after the second AZD1222 dose. Here the CDR3 reads CSAREGTEAFF. For the CDR3, the DNA is TGCAGTGCTAGAGAAGGGACAGAAGCTTTCTTT.